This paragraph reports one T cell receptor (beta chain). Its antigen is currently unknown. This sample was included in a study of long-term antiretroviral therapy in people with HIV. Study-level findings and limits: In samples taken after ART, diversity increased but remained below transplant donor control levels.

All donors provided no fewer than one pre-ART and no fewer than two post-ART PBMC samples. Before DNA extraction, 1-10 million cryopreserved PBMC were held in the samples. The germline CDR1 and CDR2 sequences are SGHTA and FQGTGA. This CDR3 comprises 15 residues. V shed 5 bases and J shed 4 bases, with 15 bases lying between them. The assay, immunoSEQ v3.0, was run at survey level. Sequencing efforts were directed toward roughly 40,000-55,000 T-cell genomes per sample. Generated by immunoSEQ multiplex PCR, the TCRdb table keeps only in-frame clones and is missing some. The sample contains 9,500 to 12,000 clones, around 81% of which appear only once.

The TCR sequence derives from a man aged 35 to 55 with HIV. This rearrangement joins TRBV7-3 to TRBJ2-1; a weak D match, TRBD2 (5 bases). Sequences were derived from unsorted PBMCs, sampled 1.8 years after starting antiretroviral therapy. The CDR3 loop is CASSLVGDWYNEQFF. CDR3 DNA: TGTGCCAGCAGCCTAGTGGGAGACTGGTACAATGAGCAGTTCTTC.